This T cell receptor beta chain was captured by sequencing in a study of shared clonotypes between healthy human individuals. Germline V gene sequence: CDR1 SGHVS, CDR2 FQNEAQ. V lost 4 bases to trimming and J lost 8 bases, with 11 bases between them. This CDR3 contains 12 residues. This clone was found once. Clones were read by immunoSEQ multiplex PCR, and TCRdb kept only the in-frame ones, dropping some. The sample carries 2,100,000 or so clones, approximately 94% recorded once. The TCR comes from a young man in good health. This chain links TRBV7-8 with TRBJ1-2; the D is unclear. The sample taken for sequencing was naive CD4+ T cells sorted from blood. Described subset: CD45RA+ positively selected. The DNA of the CDR3 is TGTGCCAGCAGCTGGGAGGGTTCCGGCTACACCTTC. Amino acid sequence: CASSWEGSGYTF.